A selection of T cell receptor beta chains follows, all from one sample in a study of regulatory T cells in long-lasting Graves disease. From the multiplex PCR reads, TCRdb called clonotypes with MiXCR, one entry per CDR3 protein. The sample shows about 220,000 distinct CDR3 sequences, roughly a fifth of them seen only once. These sequences were also reported in another study, on T cells in Graves' hyperthyroidism and ophthalmopathy.

Sequenced material: peripheral blood mononuclear cells (PBMCs), taken at new diagnosis, from a patient treated with antithyroid drugs. The receptors were sampled from a woman between 25 and 40 years old with Graves disease. The CDR3 runs from the conserved cysteine through the conserved F or W. The order of the fields is V gene, clone size, D gene, J gene, CDR3 protein, CDR3 DNA. The D gene is left open where the match is weak. Where a row states a size, it is once, few, many or the class of an expanded clone; other rows omit it.

>TRBV28|-|-|TRBJ2-7
CASSFSGIHSYEQYF
TGTGCCAGCAGTTTTTCCGGGATTCACTCCTACGAGCAGTACTTC
>TRBV20-1|many|-|TRBJ2-1
CSQGASGDYNEQFF
TGCAGTCAGGGGGCTAGCGGGGACTACAATGAGCAGTTCTTC
>TRBV5-1|many|-|TRBJ1-1
CASSATQGNTEAFF
TGCGCCAGCAGCGCAACTCAGGGAAACACTGAAGCTTTCTTT
>TRBV19|-|TRBD2|TRBJ2-5
CASSKWTSGRGRETQYF
TGTGCCAGTAGTAAATGGACTAGCGGGCGGGGGAGAGAGACCCAGTACTTC
>TRBV19|many|-|TRBJ1-2
CASSIGTNNYGYTF
TGTGCCAGTAGTATTGGGACAAATAACTATGGCTACACCTTC
>TRBV6-5|many|TRBD1|TRBJ1-1
CASSYLTSDRGMRGTEAFF
TGTGCCAGCAGTTACCTCACCTCGGACAGGGGGATGAGGGGCACTGAAGCTTTCTTT
>TRBV19|-|-|TRBJ1-3
CASTPATSGNTIYF
TGTGCCAGTACTCCTGCGACCTCTGGAAACACCATATATTTT
>TRBV18|many|-|TRBJ2-6
CASSPGSGANVLTF
TGTGCCAGCTCACCAGGGTCTGGGGCCAACGTCCTGACTTTC
>TRBV20-1|-|TRBD1|TRBJ1-2
CSASNDRGPGTNYGYTF
TGCAGTGCTAGCAATGACAGGGGGCCTGGGACTAACTATGGCTACACCTTC
>TRBV7-9|many|-|TRBJ2-5
CASSQVVGSQETQYF
TGTGCCAGCAGCCAGGTGGTCGGGTCTCAAGAGACCCAGTACTTC
>TRBV7-9|-|-|TRBJ1-1
CASSSSGREGAFF
TGTGCCAGCAGCTCGTCCGGGCGGGAGGGAGCTTTCTTT
>TRBV6-2/TRBV6-3|-|-|TRBJ1-6
CASQKTGSNSPLHF
TGTGCCAGCCAAAAGACAGGATCTAATTCACCCCTCCACTTT
>TRBV5-5|few|TRBD2|TRBJ2-1
CASSPRGGSSYNEQFF
TGTGCCAGCAGCCCCCGGGGGGGGAGCTCCTACAATGAGCAGTTCTTC
>TRBV15|many|-|TRBJ2-1
CATSSPHSSYNEQFF
TGTGCCACCAGCAGTCCCCACAGCTCCTACAATGAGCAGTTCTTC
>TRBV30|many|TRBD2|TRBJ2-5
CAWRDGRKTQYF
TGTGCCTGGAGGGACGGGAGGAAGACCCAGTACTTC
>TRBV6-5|many|-|TRBJ1-2
CASSYSRAPTNYGYTF
TGTGCCAGCAGTTACTCCAGGGCACCGACTAACTATGGCTACACCTTC
>TRBV9|-|-|TRBJ1-1
CASSPQREAFF
TGTGCCAGCAGCCCTCAGAGGGAAGCTTTCTTT
>TRBV18|many|TRBD1|TRBJ2-5
CASSVWTGPGETQYF
TGTGCCAGCTCGGTTTGGACAGGGCCGGGAGAGACCCAGTACTTC
>TRBV6-5|many|TRBD1|TRBJ2-6
CASSYGQGASSGANVLTF
TGTGCCAGCAGTTACGGACAGGGGGCAAGCTCTGGGGCCAACGTCCTGACTTTC
>TRBV12-3/TRBV12-4|many|-|TRBJ1-5
CASAFKGSSNQPQHF
TGTGCCAGCGCTTTCAAGGGGAGTAGCAATCAGCCCCAGCATTTT
>TRBV15|many|-|TRBJ2-7
CATSRSHSITSYEQYF
TGTGCCACCAGCAGAAGCCACTCTATCACCTCCTACGAGCAGTACTTC
>TRBV20-1|many|TRBD2|TRBJ2-5
CSASSGTGGETQYF
TGCAGTGCTAGTAGCGGGACCGGCGGAGAGACCCAGTACTTC
>TRBV11-2|many|TRBD1|TRBJ2-7
CASSLERGLNEQYF
TGTGCCAGCAGCTTAGAAAGGGGGCTGAACGAGCAGTACTTC
>TRBV11-3|-|-|TRBJ2-3
CASSPPTRAGTDTQYF
TGTGCCAGCAGCCCCCCGACTAGAGCGGGCACAGATACGCAGTATTTT
>TRBV20-1|many|TRBD2|TRBJ2-7
CSARQAGGSRYEQYF
TGCAGTGCTAGACAAGCGGGGGGGTCCCGGTACGAGCAGTACTTC
>TRBV28|-|-|TRBJ1-1
CASKTRGGGRTAFF
TGTGCCAGCAAGACCCGGGGGGGGGGAAGAACAGCTTTCTTT
>TRBV14|-|-|TRBJ1-3
CASSQRTGGGNTIYF
TGTGCCAGCAGCCAACGGACCGGAGGCGGGAACACCATATATTTT
>TRBV20-1|many|-|TRBJ1-6
CSARESRGINSPLHF
TGCAGTGCTAGAGAATCTCGAGGGATTAATTCACCCCTCCACTTT
>TRBV28|many|TRBD1|TRBJ2-4
CASSPTQGGNIQYF
TGTGCCAGCAGCCCAACACAGGGGGGAAACATTCAGTACTTC
>TRBV3-1|many|TRBD1|TRBJ2-7
CASSHRQGPWGEQYF
TGTGCCAGCAGCCATCGACAGGGTCCGTGGGGCGAGCAGTACTTC
>TRBV5-1|-|-|TRBJ2-1
CASSFSGNNERFF
TGTGCCAGCAGCTTTTCGGGCAACAATGAGCGGTTCTTC
>TRBV6-1|many|-|TRBJ2-1
CASSPAHYYNEQFF
TGTGCCAGCAGTCCGGCTCACTACTACAATGAGCAGTTCTTC
>TRBV19|many|-|TRBJ2-1
CASRRDLGATFNEQFF
TGTGCCAGTAGACGAGATCTAGGCGCTACCTTCAATGAGCAGTTCTTC
>TRBV27|many|TRBD1|TRBJ2-7
CASKTDEGQGAEQYF
TGTGCCAGCAAAACTGACGAGGGACAGGGAGCCGAGCAGTACTTC
>TRBV29-1|many|TRBD1|TRBJ2-2
CSVTTGGNTGELFF
TGCAGCGTAACGACAGGGGGCAACACCGGGGAGCTGTTTTTT
>TRBV30|many|TRBD2|TRBJ2-3
CAWGDWGGGRASTDTQYF
TGTGCCTGGGGGGACTGGGGCGGGGGGAGGGCAAGCACAGATACGCAGTATTTT
>TRBV24-1|many|TRBD1|TRBJ2-5
CATSDYTGTGVETQYF
TGTGCCACCAGTGATTACACCGGGACAGGGGTGGAGACCCAGTACTTC
>TRBV6-2/TRBV6-3|many|TRBD1|TRBJ1-5
CASSYRGGHQPQHF
TGTGCCAGCAGTTATAGAGGGGGCCACCAGCCCCAGCATTTT
>TRBV12-3/TRBV12-4|many|-|TRBJ1-1
CASIGKLNTEAFF
TGTGCCAGCATCGGGAAGCTTAACACTGAAGCTTTCTTT
>TRBV13|many|TRBD1|TRBJ1-6
CASSARDSNSPLHF
TGTGCCAGCAGCGCTCGGGACAGCAATTCACCCCTCCACTTT
>TRBV2|medium-sized|-|TRBJ2-3
CASSGGETGLHTQYF
TGTGCCAGCAGTGGGGGGGAGACAGGACTCCATACGCAGTATTTT
>TRBV2|many|-|TRBJ1-2
CASSEGRGAENGYTF
TGTGCCAGCAGTGAAGGTAGGGGAGCGGAAAATGGCTACACCTTC